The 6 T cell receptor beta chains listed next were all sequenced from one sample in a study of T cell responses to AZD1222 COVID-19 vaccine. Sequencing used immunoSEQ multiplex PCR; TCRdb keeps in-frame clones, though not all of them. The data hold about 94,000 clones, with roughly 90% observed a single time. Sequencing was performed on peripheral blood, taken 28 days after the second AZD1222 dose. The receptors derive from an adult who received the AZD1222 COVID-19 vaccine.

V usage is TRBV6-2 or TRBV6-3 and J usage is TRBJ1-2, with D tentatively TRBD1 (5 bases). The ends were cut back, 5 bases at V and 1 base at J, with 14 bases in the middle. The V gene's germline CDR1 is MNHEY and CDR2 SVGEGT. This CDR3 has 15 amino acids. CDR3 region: CASSRPPGGNYGYTF. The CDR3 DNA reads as TGTGCCAGCAGTCGCCCCCCCGGGGGTAACTATGGCTACACCTTC.

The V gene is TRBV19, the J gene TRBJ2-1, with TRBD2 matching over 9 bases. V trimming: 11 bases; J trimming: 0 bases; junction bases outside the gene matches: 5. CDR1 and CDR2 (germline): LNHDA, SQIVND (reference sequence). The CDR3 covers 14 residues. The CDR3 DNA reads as TGTGCCTCGAGCGGGGGGTACTCCTACAATGAGCAGTTCTTC. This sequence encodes CASSGGYSYNEQFF.

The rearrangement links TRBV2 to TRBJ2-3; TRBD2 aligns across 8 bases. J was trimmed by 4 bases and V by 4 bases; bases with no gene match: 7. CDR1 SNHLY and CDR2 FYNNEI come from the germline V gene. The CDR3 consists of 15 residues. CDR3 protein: CASSVPGGPSDTQYF. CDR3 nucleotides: TGTGCCAGCAGTGTACCGGGAGGGCCGTCAGATACGCAGTATTTT.

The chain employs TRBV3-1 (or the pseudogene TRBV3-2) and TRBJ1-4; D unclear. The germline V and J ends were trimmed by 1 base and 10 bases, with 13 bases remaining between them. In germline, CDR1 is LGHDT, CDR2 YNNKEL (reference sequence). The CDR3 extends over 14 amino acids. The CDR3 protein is CASSQGTPLGKLFF. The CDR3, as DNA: TGTGCCAGCAGCCAAGGTACACCTCTGGGAAAACTGTTTTTT.

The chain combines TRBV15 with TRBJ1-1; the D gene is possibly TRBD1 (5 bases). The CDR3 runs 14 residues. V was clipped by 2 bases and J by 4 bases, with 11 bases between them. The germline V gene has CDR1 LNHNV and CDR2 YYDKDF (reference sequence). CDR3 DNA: TGTGCCACCAGCAGACAGGGTATTGGCACTGAAGCTTTCTTT. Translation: CATSRQGIGTEAFF.

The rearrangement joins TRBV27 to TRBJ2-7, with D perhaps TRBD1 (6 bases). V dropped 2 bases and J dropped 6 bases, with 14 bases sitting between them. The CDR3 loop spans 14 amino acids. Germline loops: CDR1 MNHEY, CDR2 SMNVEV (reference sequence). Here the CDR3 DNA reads TGTGCCAGCAGTTTACAGGGGAGAGTAGCCGAGCAGTACTTC. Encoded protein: CASSLQGRVAEQYF.